This TCR beta chain appears in the sequencing data of a study of T cells in Graves' hyperthyroidism and ophthalmopathy. RNA transcripts were the template for amplifying TCR beta CDR3 regions. Initially, a first-round RT-PCR of the TCR CDR3 employed the HTBI primer set. TCRdb used MiXCR to reprocess the multiplex PCR reads, holding one entry per CDR3 protein. The data hold about 680,000 distinct CDR3 sequences, with under 45% observed a single time. The study, taken as a whole, reports: Patients with ophthalmopathy were separated from those with stable hyperthyroidism by a 13 V-J model.

Germline V CDR1 and CDR2: SGHRS, YFSETQ. The CDR3 runs 13 residues. The V gene lost 4 bases and the J gene lost 1 base, with 5 bases spanning the gap. This clonotype appeared a few times. Its target is not known. The source material was blood. This TCR was recovered from a woman in her thirties or forties with Graves' hyperthyroidism. The chain carries TRBV5-1 and TRBJ2-2; D unclear. Written as DNA, the CDR3 is TGCGCCAGCAGCCAGAGGAACACCGGGGAGCTGTTTTTT. Amino acids: CASSQRNTGELFF.